This is a list of T cell receptor beta chains from one sample in a study of cytomegalovirus exposure and HLA in healthy donors. Sequenced by immunoSEQ multiplex PCR; TCRdb stores in-frame clones only, minus some. The sample records about 150,000 clones, 65% to 85% being singletons. The source material was PBMCs. The receptors come from a woman between 40 and 55 years old in good health and CMV-seropositive. CDR3s include the opening cysteine and the closing phenylalanine or tryptophan. Fields, in order: clone size, D gene, V gene, J gene, CDR3 DNA, CDR3 protein. The D gene is left open where the match is weak. Clone size, where shown, is once, few, many, or a class for clones that have expanded.

>once|NA|TRBV9|TRBJ2-6
TGTGCCAGCAGCCCCTCGGGAGCCAGTCTGAACGTCCTGACTTTC
CASSPSGASLNVLTF
>NA|NA|TRBV4-1|TRBJ2-1
TGCGCCAGCAGCCCCGGGAATGAGCAGTTCTTC
CASSPGNEQFF
>NA|TRBD2|TRBV10-2|TRBJ2-7
TGCGCCACCACCCGAGGGGCGGGGGCCTACGAGCAGTACTTC
CATTRGAGAYEQYF
>NA|NA|TRBV6-1|TRBJ2-2
TGTGCCAGCAGTTTAGAGGGGAACACCGGGGAGCTGTTTTTT
CASSLEGNTGELFF
>NA|NA|TRBV28|TRBJ1-2
TGTGCCAGCAGCCAAAATGGCTACACCTTC
CASSQNGYTF
>NA|NA|TRBV2|TRBJ2-5
TGTGCCAGCAGTGAAACTAGGTGGGAGACCCAGTACTTC
CASSETRWETQYF
>NA|NA|TRBV28|TRBJ1-5
TGTGCCAGCAGTTTAGGGCAGGGTCGTCAGCCCCAGCATTTT
CASSLGQGRQPQHF
>NA|NA|TRBV30|TRBJ2-1
TGTGCCTTCCTTACGGGGGTTACTAGCAATGAGCAGTTCTTC
CAFLTGVTSNEQFF
>NA|NA|TRBV27|TRBJ2-2
TGTGCCAGCAGCCCGGACTTTCAGGTAGCCGGGGAGCTGTTTTTT
CASSPDFQVAGELFF
>NA|NA|TRBV7-3|TRBJ2-1
TGTGCCAGCAGCTCCAGCTCCTACAATGAGCAGTTCTTC
CASSSSSYNEQFF
>NA|TRBD2|TRBV19|TRBJ2-1
TGTGCCAGTACCATAAGTGGCGGGAGTCTGTACAATGAGCAGTTCTTC
CASTISGGSLYNEQFF
>few|TRBD1|TRBV29-1|TRBJ1-2
TGCAGCGTCGCGACAGGAACAGGGGCTGGTGGCTACACCTTC
CSVATGTGAGGYTF
>NA|NA|TRBV18|TRBJ1-1
TGTGCCAGCTCACCAGAACAGATGAACACTGAAGCTTTCTTT
CASSPEQMNTEAFF
>NA|NA|TRBV7-6|TRBJ2-7
TGTGCCAGCAGCCAGGGCTTTAGCGGAGGCTTCTACGAGCAGTACTTC
CASSQGFSGGFYEQYF
>few|NA|TRBV30|TRBJ1-3
TGTGCCTGGACTCAGGCTGGAAACACCATATATTTT
CAWTQAGNTIYF
>NA|NA|TRBV28|TRBJ1-1
TGTGCCAGCACGGGGAACACTGAAGCTTTCTTT
CASTGNTEAFF
>NA|NA|TRBV5-1|TRBJ1-1
TGCGCCAGCAGCTTACAGGGATCCCCTGAAGCTTTCTTT
CASSLQGSPEAFF
>NA|NA|TRBV19|TRBJ2-6
TGTGCCATAGGAGTCTCTGGGGCCAACGTCCTGACTTTC
CAIGVSGANVLTF
>NA|NA|TRBV2|TRBJ2-1
TGTGCCAGCTTCCTACGGGGGAATGAGCAGTTCTTC
CASFLRGNEQFF
>NA|NA|TRBV5-1|TRBJ1-2
TGCGCCAGCAGCTTGGCGTTCGGTCATGATGGCTACACCTTC
CASSLAFGHDGYTF
>NA|TRBD2|TRBV4-1|TRBJ2-3
TGCGCCAGCAGCCAAGAAGCGACTAGCGGGAGGGCCGTCACAGATACGCAGTATTTT
CASSQEATSGRAVTDTQYF
>few|TRBD2|TRBV7-9|TRBJ2-1
TGTGCCAGCAGCTTAGGACTAGCGGGGAGTAATCTTCCCAATGAGCAGTTCTTC
CASSLGLAGSNLPNEQFF
>NA|TRBD2|TRBV13|TRBJ2-1
TGTGCCAGCAGCTTTCGACGGGGGGAAATTGGCAATGAGCAGTTCTTC
CASSFRRGEIGNEQFF
>NA|TRBD1|TRBV6-5|TRBJ1-1
TGTGCCAGCAGTTACGATTCAGGGGGTGGTTCTGAAGCTTTCTTT
CASSYDSGGGSEAFF
>NA|TRBD2|TRBV5-1|TRBJ2-1
TGCGCCAGCAGCTTTCTAGCGGGAGGGGGCAATGAGCAGTTCTTC
CASSFLAGGGNEQFF
>NA|NA|TRBV25-1|TRBJ2-1
TGTGCCAGCAGTGAATTTTATCGGGACAACAATGAGCAGTTCTTC
CASSEFYRDNNEQFF
>NA|NA|TRBV20-1|TRBJ2-7
TGCAGTGCTAGAGGGGCGGGCGAGCAGTACTTC
CSARGAGEQYF
>NA|TRBD1|TRBV5-1|TRBJ2-5
TGCGCCAGCAGCGCCATCGGACAGGGGGGAGAGACCCAGTACTTC
CASSAIGQGGETQYF
>NA|NA|TRBV30|TRBJ2-7
TGTGCCTGGAGTGTACCCTACGAGCAGTACTTC
CAWSVPYEQYF